This TCR beta chain was sequenced in a study of blood T cell repertoires in COVID-19. The wider study: Sample material is recorded as cDNA or gDNA derived from T cells, B-cell-depleted T cells, or PBMCs.

Methods used by the authors: Amplification of reference gene primers provided the estimated nucleated cell counts. TCRdb's table, derived via immunoSEQ multiplex PCR, lists solely in-frame clones and lacks some. V and J calls and clone size are as listed in that table; D and trimming were resolved from the DNA. The sample has around 270,000 clones; about 90% are singletons. All enrollees were about 18 to 100 years old and from roughly 22 US areas. Participants had their cohort set by participant-reported clinical history. Sequenced input: PBMCs or T cells enriched from blood (not recorded which). This receptor was taken from a woman aged 40 to 50 who had been exposed to COVID-19.

CDR3 bases: TGCGCCAGCAGCCAAGACAGTTGGACCGAGACTATGTACAATGAGCAGTTCTTC. As protein: CASSQDSWTETMYNEQFF. The rearrangement joins TRBV4-3 to TRBJ2-1; TRBD2 is a possible D gene (5 bases). Germline-derived CDR1 and CDR2 are LGHNA and YSLEER. Trimming took 0 bases from V and 4 from J, leaving 19 bases between them. The CDR3 runs 18 residues.